This TCR beta chain was documented in a study of blood T cell repertoires in COVID-19. Background on the study: T cells, B-cell-depleted T cells, or PBMCs supplied cDNA or gDNA.

Germline V gives CDR1 MDHEN, CDR2 SYDVKM. CDR3 length: 15 residues. V lost 1 base and J lost 4, with 14 bases in between. TCRdb keeps only in-frame clones here, not all; method: immunoSEQ multiplex PCR. Of tens of thousands of clones in the sample, approximately 87% were seen once. The rearrangement links TRBV28 to TRBJ2-7; weak D call: TRBD1 (5 bases). Sequences were obtained from peripheral blood. The sequence derives from a human donor in a cohort sampled during active COVID-19. In DNA form, the CDR3 reads TGTGCCAGCAGTTTATATGCGACAGAGTCTTACGAGCAGTACTTC. It yields the protein CASSLYATESYEQYF.